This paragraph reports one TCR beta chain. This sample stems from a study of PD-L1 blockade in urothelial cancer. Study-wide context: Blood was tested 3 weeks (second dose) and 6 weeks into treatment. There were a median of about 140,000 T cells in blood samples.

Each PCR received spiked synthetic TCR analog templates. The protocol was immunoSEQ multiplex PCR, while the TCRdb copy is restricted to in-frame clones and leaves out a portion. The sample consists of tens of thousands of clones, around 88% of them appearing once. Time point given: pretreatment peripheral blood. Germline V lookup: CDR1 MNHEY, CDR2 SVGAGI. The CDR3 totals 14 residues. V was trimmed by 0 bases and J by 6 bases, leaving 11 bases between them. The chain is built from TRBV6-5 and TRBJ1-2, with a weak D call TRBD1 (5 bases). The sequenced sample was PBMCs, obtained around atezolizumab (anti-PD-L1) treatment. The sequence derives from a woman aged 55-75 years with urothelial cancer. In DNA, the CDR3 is TGTGCCAGCAGTTACTCCGACAGTCTCAATGGCTACACCTTC. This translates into CASSYSDSLNGYTF.